A selection of T cell receptor beta chains follows, all from one sample in a study of cytomegalovirus exposure and HLA in healthy donors. Method: immunoSEQ multiplex PCR; TCRdb's copy keeps in-frame clones and lacks some. The table has some 78,000 clones, less than 80% seen once; the top ten hold 7.5% to 9.5%. The sequenced sample consisted of PBMCs. Receptors were obtained from a man aged 40-55 years in good health and CMV-seropositive. Both conserved end residues are part of each CDR3. A D gene is named only where the DNA matches it firmly. The size of a clone is reported for some rows only, either as once, few or many, or as a class for expanded clones.

D gene	clone size	J gene	V gene	CDR3 protein	CDR3 DNA
NA	NA	TRBJ1-6	TRBV5-1	CASRPSGSYSNSPLHF	TGCGCCAGCAGGCCGTCCGGGAGCTATAGTAATTCACCCCTCCACTTT
NA	NA	TRBJ2-5	TRBV10-3	CAISVGPPGQETQYF	TGTGCCATCAGTGTAGGCCCGCCAGGCCAAGAGACCCAGTACTTC
NA	NA	TRBJ1-5	TRBV21-1	CASSKAPRQGGQPQHF	TGTGCCAGCAGCAAAGCGCCCCGCCAGGGAGGTCAGCCCCAGCATTTT
NA	NA	TRBJ1-3	TRBV4-1	CASSQGGGGNTIYF	TGCGCCAGCAGCCAAGGAGGTGGAGGAAACACCATATATTTT
NA	NA	TRBJ1-3	TRBV28	CASTSAGLTVRSGNTIYF	TGTGCCAGCACCTCCGCGGGGCTGACAGTTCGCTCTGGAAACACCATATATTTT
NA	NA	TRBJ2-7	TRBV6-5	CASSSPSTEQYF	TGTGCCAGCAGTTCCCCAAGCACCGAGCAGTACTTC
NA	NA	TRBJ2-3	TRBV9	CASSERTTDTQYF	TGTGCCAGCAGCGAGAGAACCACAGATACGCAGTATTTT
TRBD2	NA	TRBJ2-1	TRBV4-2	CASRLAGGSDEQFF	TGTGCCAGCAGGTTAGCGGGAGGTAGCGATGAGCAGTTCTTC
TRBD1	NA	TRBJ2-5	TRBV5-6	CASSSRDRGSAETQYF	TGTGCCAGCAGCTCCCGGGACAGGGGTTCCGCAGAGACCCAGTACTTC
TRBD2	NA	TRBJ2-3	TRBV5-1	CASSPGGASTDTQYF	TGCGCCAGCAGTCCCGGGGGGGCTAGCACAGATACGCAGTATTTT
TRBD2	once	TRBJ2-3	TRBV5-1	CASSSRLAGGLTTDTQYF	TGCGCCAGCAGCTCGCGACTAGCGGGAGGTTTAACCACAGATACGCAGTATTTT
TRBD2	NA	TRBJ2-3	TRBV7-2	CASTFSGGGDTQYF	TGTGCCAGCACCTTTAGCGGGGGGGGAGATACGCAGTATTTT
TRBD2	NA	TRBJ2-5	TRBV6-6	CASSYSSAGVDETQYF	TGTGCCAGCAGTTACTCTTCAGCGGGAGTAGATGAGACCCAGTACTTC
NA	NA	TRBJ1-2	TRBV2	CASSDRSYGYTF	TGTGCCAGCAGTGACCGTTCCTATGGCTACACCTTC
NA	NA	TRBJ1-1	TRBV6-5	CASKPPGGWPEAFF	TGTGCCAGCAAGCCTCCGGGGGGATGGCCTGAAGCTTTCTTT
NA	NA	TRBJ2-1	TRBV30	CAWTLSRVRGQFF	TGTGCCTGGACTTTAAGCAGGGTTAGGGGGCAGTTCTTC
NA	NA	TRBJ1-1	TRBV13	CASSLALYEAFF	TGTGCCAGCAGCTTAGCACTTTATGAAGCTTTCTTT
NA	NA	TRBJ2-1	TRBV2	CASSLTGQPYNEQFF	TGTGCCAGCAGCTTGACAGGCCAACCCTACAATGAGCAGTTCTTC
NA	NA	TRBJ2-6	TRBV7-3	CASSSVGTSNSGANVLTF	TGTGCCAGCAGCTCTGTCGGGACTTCCAATTCTGGGGCCAACGTCCTGACTTTC
NA	NA	TRBJ2-2	TRBV28	CATSDGGPNTGELFF	TGTGCCACCTCTGACGGAGGACCTAACACCGGGGAGCTGTTTTTT
NA	NA	TRBJ2-7	TRBV28	CASSLQGGFYEQYF	TGTGCCAGCAGTCTACAGGGGGGGTTTTACGAGCAGTACTTC
NA	NA	TRBJ1-1	TRBV29-1	CSVDKTRGAFF	TGCAGCGTGGACAAGACGCGCGGAGCTTTCTTT
NA	NA	TRBJ2-5	TRBV11-2	CASSLERGGETQYF	TGTGCCAGCAGCTTAGAGCGGGGCGGGGAGACCCAGTACTTC
TRBD2	NA	TRBJ2-7	TRBV10-3	CAISESLAGGLEQYF	TGTGCCATCAGTGAGTCCCTAGCGGGAGGGCTCGAGCAGTACTTC
TRBD1	NA	TRBJ1-5	TRBV19	CASIAPGTGPNQPQHF	TGTGCCAGTATAGCCCCTGGGACAGGGCCTAATCAGCCCCAGCATTTT
NA	once	TRBJ2-1	TRBV6-6	CASSPSDNEQFF	TGTGCCAGTTCCCCTTCAGACAATGAGCAGTTCTTC
NA	NA	TRBJ2-2	TRBV7-9	CSSEGVGELFF	TGTTCCAGCGAAGGGGTCGGGGAGCTGTTTTTT
NA	NA	TRBJ2-1	TRBV5-4	CASSLGEQGEQFF	TGTGCCAGCAGCCTCGGGGAACAGGGTGAGCAGTTCTTC
TRBD1	few	TRBJ1-4	TRBV4-2	CASSQAWSGGATNEKLFF	TGTGCCAGCAGCCAAGCATGGTCAGGGGGCGCAACTAATGAAAAACTGTTTTTT
NA	NA	TRBJ1-4	TRBV7-2	CASSLVLATNEKLFF	TGTGCCAGCAGCTTAGTTCTTGCAACTAATGAAAAACTGTTTTTT
NA	NA	TRBJ1-1	TRBV5-1	CASSRDSNTEAFF	TGCGCCAGCTCACGGGATTCAAACACTGAAGCTTTCTTT
NA	NA	TRBJ2-3	TRBV19	CAVRGTAGDTQYF	TGTGCCGTACGGGGGACTGCAGGGGATACGCAGTATTTT
NA	NA	TRBJ2-3	TRBV7-9	CASSLTGRGYDTDTQYF	TGTGCCAGCAGCTTGACGGGGAGAGGTTACGACACAGATACGCAGTATTTT
NA	NA	TRBJ1-2	TRBV19	CASSNLASGNYGYTF	TGTGCCAGTAGTAATCTGGCCTCAGGGAACTATGGCTACACCTTC
TRBD1	once	TRBJ1-1	TRBV10-3	CAIRSGGTEAFF	TGTGCCATCAGATCAGGGGGAACTGAAGCTTTCTTT
TRBD1	NA	TRBJ2-5	TRBV10-3	CAISDGQAQETQYF	TGTGCCATCAGTGACGGACAGGCCCAAGAGACCCAGTACTTC
NA	NA	TRBJ2-7	TRBV5-4	CASSFGSAYEQYF	TGTGCCAGCAGCTTCGGGTCTGCCTACGAGCAGTACTTC
TRBD2	NA	TRBJ2-3	TRBV9	CASSLGRRSGGDTQYF	TGTGCCAGCAGCCTGGGTCGGCGTAGCGGGGGGGATACGCAGTATTTT
NA	few	TRBJ2-3	TRBV5-1	CASSLDGTSTDTQYF	TGCGCCAGCAGCCTGGATGGGACTAGCACAGATACGCAGTATTTT
TRBD1	once	TRBJ1-2	TRBV7-8	CASSFTGTGNYGYTF	TGTGCCAGCAGCTTCACCGGGACAGGAAACTATGGCTACACCTTC
TRBD1	NA	TRBJ1-4	TRBV2	CASNRGNNEKLFF	TGTGCCAGTAACAGGGGTAATAATGAAAAACTGTTTTTT
TRBD1	NA	TRBJ2-5	TRBV9	CASSVSGGIETQYF	TGTGCCAGCAGCGTCTCAGGGGGCATAGAGACCCAGTACTTC